A single T cell receptor (beta chain) is shown here with its context. Antigen: not known. Germline assignment: CDR1 ENHRY and CDR2 SYGVKD. Trimming took 2 bases from V and 1 from J, leaving 8 bases between them. There are 14 residues in the CDR3. While unrecorded immune exposures were likely, the donors were nominally healthy when sampled. The source of the sample is a study of cytomegalovirus exposure and HLA in healthy donors. Findings of the study overall: Evidence from a later analysis indicated that most CMV-associated TCR beta chains looked HLA-restricted. An apparent linkage of common viral pathogens to several of the most significant clusters emerged in a later analysis.

PCR employed 60 Vbeta and 13 Jbeta primers. Sequenced by immunoSEQ multiplex PCR; TCRdb stores in-frame clones only, minus some. The sample has more than 90,000 clones, over 60% seen once; the top ten hold almost 3%. The chain couples TRBV10-3 to TRBJ1-1; D unresolved. The receptor was derived from a woman younger than 35 in good health and CMV-seropositive. Sequencing was done on a sample of PBMCs. The CDR3 protein is CAISEPGENTEAFF. CDR3 DNA sequence: TGTGCCATCAGTGAGCCAGGCGAGAACACTGAAGCTTTCTTT.